These 15 T cell receptor beta chains share one sample of origin, sequenced in a study of blood T cells in healthy people across ages. A second PCR of 7 to 11 cycles used a sample-barcoded 5' primer and a J-beta primer mix. TCRdb itself ran the 5' RACE reads through MiXCR, one entry per CDR3 protein. The sample holds 1.5 million to 2 million distinct CDR3 sequences; about 50% are singletons and the top ten take more than 2%. The sample taken for sequencing was blood. The receptors were gathered from a woman aged 40 to 50 in good health.

The rearrangement uses TRBV5-1 and TRBJ2-1; 7 nucleotides agree with TRBD2. The CDR3 totals 15 residues. V lost 3 bases to trimming and J lost 7 bases; unmatched junction nucleotides: 10. The germline gives CDR1 SGHRS, CDR2 YFSETQ. CDR3 in amino acids: CASSSQAGEPNEQFF. CDR3 nucleotide sequence: TGCGCCAGCAGCTCTCAGGCGGGAGAGCCGAATGAGCAGTTCTTC.

V is TRBV20-1 and J is TRBJ2-7; possible D gene TRBD1, 5 bases. This CDR3 has 16 residues. The ends were cut back, 3 bases at V and 7 bases at J, with 25 bases in the middle. Germline CDR1 reads DFQATT; CDR2 reads SNEGSKA (reference sequence). CDR3 sequence (DNA): TGCAGTGCTAGTTCGACCGCAGGGCGCCAATTGAGGGAGCAGTACTTC. Amino acid sequence: CSASSTAGRQLREQYF.

The V gene is TRBV29-1, the J gene TRBJ1-2, with D unclear. V was cut by 2 bases and J by 4 bases, with 8 bases left in between. CDR1 and CDR2 (germline): SQVTM, ANQGSEA. The CDR3 covers 12 residues. The CDR3 sequence: CSVETEPYGYTF. CDR3 coding DNA: TGCAGCGTTGAAACAGAGCCCTATGGCTACACCTTC.

The chain uses TRBV6-6 and TRBJ1-2, with D perhaps matching TRBD1 (5 bases). V lost 2 bases to trimming and J lost 2 bases, with 15 bases between them. CDR3 length equals 16 residues. CDR1 and CDR2 (germline): MNHNY, SVGAGI (reference sequence). The CDR3 region is CASSYADRPSNYGYTF. In DNA, the CDR3 is TGTGCCAGCAGTTACGCAGACAGACCATCCAACTATGGCTACACCTTC.

The V call is TRBV3-1, the J call TRBJ2-3; D gene ambiguous. This CDR3 has 14 residues. V was pared by 2 bases and J by 5 bases, with 11 bases between. The germline V gene has CDR1 LGHDT and CDR2 YNNKEL (reference sequence). CDR3 region: CASSQTSSRDTQYF. The CDR3 DNA sequence: TGTGCCAGCAGCCAAACGTCCTCACGAGATACGCAGTATTTT.

The chain combines TRBV7-2 with TRBJ1-5; D gene uncertain. V dropped 5 bases and J dropped 9 bases, with 11 bases sitting between them. The CDR3 covers 12 residues. Germline loops: CDR1 SGHTA, CDR2 FQGNSA. The CDR3 sequence: CASSRAGPPQHF. The DNA for the CDR3 is TGTGCCAGCAGCCGGGCCGGCCCGCCCCAGCATTTT.

CDR3 bases: TGTGCCACCAGCAGAGTCCGGGACTTTTCCTACGAGCAGTACTTC. This codes for CATSRVRDFSYEQYF. The chain carries TRBV15 and TRBJ2-7; D is possibly TRBD2 (6 bases). This CDR3 region has 15 residues. Germline CDR1 reads LNHNV; CDR2 reads YYDKDF (reference sequence). The V and J ends lost 1 base and 1 base respectively, with 11 bases between them.

A few counts support this clonotype. The V call is TRBV7-9, the J call TRBJ2-1, with no clear D. CDR3 length: 16 residues. V lost 2 bases and J 0 bases, leaving 11 bases between the germline ends. Germline CDR1 and CDR2: SEHNR and FQNEAQ (reference sequence). The CDR3 region is CASSLFRLSSYNEQFF. CDR3 coding DNA: TGTGCCAGCAGCTTATTCAGGCTAAGCTCCTACAATGAGCAGTTCTTC.

The chain combines TRBV19 with TRBJ1-5; no firm D call. CDR3 length: 16 residues. Germline V CDR1 and CDR2: LNHDA, SQIVND (reference sequence). Trimming stripped 3 bases from V and 2 bases from J, with 14 bases between. CDR3 DNA: TGTGCCAGTAGTATTCTCAGAGTCAGCGGCAATCAGCCCCAGCATTTT. Protein product: CASSILRVSGNQPQHF.

This clonotype was detected a few times. The gene calls are TRBV7-2 and TRBJ2-5; D unclear. The DNA matches TRBJ2-7 better at its end, which makes the J call doubtful. CDR1 is SGHTA and CDR2 is FQGNSA in the germline V gene. The CDR3 totals 16 residues. The CDR3: CASSLSFTLSTYEQYF. DNA of the CDR3: TGTGCCAGCAGCTTAAGTTTCACATTAAGTACCTACGAGCAGTACTTC.

The gene calls are TRBV11-2 and TRBJ2-7; 8 bases are a match to TRBD1. This CDR3 region has 16 residues. With V trimmed by 4 bases and J by 2 bases, 10 bases remained unmatched. Germline CDR1 and CDR2: SGHAT and FQNNGV. The CDR3 nucleotides read TGTGCCAGCAGCTCTAAGACCGGGACAGGAGCCTACGAGCAGTACTTC. Its translation: CASSSKTGTGAYEQYF.

The chain employs TRBV5-1 and TRBJ1-2; D call uncertain. This CDR3 is 14 amino acids long. CDR1 is SGHRS and CDR2 is YFSETQ in the germline V gene. V was shortened by 4 bases and J by 8 bases, with 18 bases between the two germline ends. Here the CDR3 reads CASSIGDYTSGYTF. The CDR3 DNA follows: TGCGCCAGCAGCATCGGCGATTATACGTCGGGCTACACCTTC.

This rearrangement joins TRBV7-2 to TRBJ2-3, with D unresolved. Germline V lookup: CDR1 SGHTA, CDR2 FQGNSA. V was shortened by 5 bases and J by 2 bases, with 8 bases between the two germline ends. The CDR3 runs to 13 residues. DNA for the CDR3: TGTGCCAGCAGCATAGGCTTCACAGATACGCAGTATTTT. Translation: CASSIGFTDTQYF.

The V and J genes are TRBV25-1 and TRBJ1-2; TRBD1 might be the D (5 bases). Germline V gives CDR1 MGHDK, CDR2 SYGVNS. With 0 bases removed from V and 8 bases from J, the gap between germline ends came to 13 bases. This CDR3 region has 14 residues. The CDR3 DNA follows: TGTGCCAGCAGTGAATATGACAGCTTGGGGGGCTACACCTTC. Protein sequence: CASSEYDSLGGYTF.

This rearrangement joins TRBV7-2 to TRBJ1-1; D remains ambiguous. The CDR3 spans 14 residues. V was shortened by 5 bases and J by 5 bases, with 15 bases between the two germline ends. Germline CDR1 reads SGHTA; CDR2 reads FQGNSA. The CDR3 DNA reads as TGTGCCAGCAGCCAACGGGTTCCGGGTACTGAAGCTTTCTTT. It encodes CASSQRVPGTEAFF.